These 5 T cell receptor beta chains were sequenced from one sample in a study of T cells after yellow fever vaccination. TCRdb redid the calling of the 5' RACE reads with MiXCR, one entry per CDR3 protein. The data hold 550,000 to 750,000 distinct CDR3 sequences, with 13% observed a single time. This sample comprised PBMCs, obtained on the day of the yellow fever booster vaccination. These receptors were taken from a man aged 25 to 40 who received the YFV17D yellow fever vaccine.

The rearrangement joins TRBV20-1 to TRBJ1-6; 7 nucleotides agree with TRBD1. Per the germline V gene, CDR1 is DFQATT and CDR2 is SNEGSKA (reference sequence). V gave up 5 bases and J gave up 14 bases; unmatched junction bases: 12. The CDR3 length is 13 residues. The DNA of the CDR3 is TGCAGTGCTCCCCCCCAACGACAGGGCACCCTCCACTTT. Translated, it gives CSAPPQRQGTLHF.

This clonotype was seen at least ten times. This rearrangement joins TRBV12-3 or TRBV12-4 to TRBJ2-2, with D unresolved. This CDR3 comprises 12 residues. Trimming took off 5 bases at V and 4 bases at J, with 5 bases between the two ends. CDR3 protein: CASSQSTGELFF. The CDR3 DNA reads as TGTGCCAGCAGTCAGAGCACCGGGGAGCTGTTTTTT.

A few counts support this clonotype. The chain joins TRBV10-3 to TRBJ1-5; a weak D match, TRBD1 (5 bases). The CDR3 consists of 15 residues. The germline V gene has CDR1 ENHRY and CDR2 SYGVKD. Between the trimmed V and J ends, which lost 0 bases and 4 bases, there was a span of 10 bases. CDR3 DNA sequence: TGTGCCATCAGTGAGTCCAGGGCTCAAAATCAGCCCCAGCATTTT. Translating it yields CAISESRAQNQPQHF.

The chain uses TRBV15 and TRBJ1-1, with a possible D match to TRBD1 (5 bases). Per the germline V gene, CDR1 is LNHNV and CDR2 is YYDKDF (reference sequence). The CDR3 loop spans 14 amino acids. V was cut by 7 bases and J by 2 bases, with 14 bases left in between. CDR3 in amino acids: CATMIGRANTEAFF. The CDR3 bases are TGTGCCACCATGATCGGCAGGGCAAACACTGAAGCTTTCTTT.

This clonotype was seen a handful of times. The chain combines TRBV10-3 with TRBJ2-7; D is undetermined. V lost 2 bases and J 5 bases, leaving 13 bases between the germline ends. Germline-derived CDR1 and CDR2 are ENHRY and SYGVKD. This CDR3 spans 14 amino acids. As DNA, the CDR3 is TGTGCCATCAGTGAGGTGGTAGCTGGAAACGAGCAGTACTTC. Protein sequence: CAISEVVAGNEQYF.